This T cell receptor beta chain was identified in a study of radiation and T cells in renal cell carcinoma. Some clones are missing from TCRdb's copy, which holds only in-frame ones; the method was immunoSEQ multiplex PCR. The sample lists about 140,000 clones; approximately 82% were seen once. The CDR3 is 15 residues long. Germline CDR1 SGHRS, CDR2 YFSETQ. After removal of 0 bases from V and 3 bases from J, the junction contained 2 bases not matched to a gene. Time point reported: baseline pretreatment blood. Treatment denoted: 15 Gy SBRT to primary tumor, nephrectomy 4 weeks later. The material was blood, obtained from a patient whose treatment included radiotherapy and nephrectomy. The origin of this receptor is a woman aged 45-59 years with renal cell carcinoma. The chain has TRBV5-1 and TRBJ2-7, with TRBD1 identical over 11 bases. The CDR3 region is CASSLGGTGGYEQYF. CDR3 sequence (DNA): TGCGCCAGCAGCTTGGGAGGGACAGGGGGCTACGAGCAGTACTTC.